These T cell receptor beta chains were read from a single sample in a study of cytomegalovirus exposure and HLA in healthy donors. Profiling relied on immunoSEQ multiplex PCR, and the TCRdb table lists in-frame clones only, not all of them. The profile covers about 280,000 clones, with approximately 90% appearing a single time and 0.92% taken by the ten largest. Sequences were obtained from PBMCs. Receptor source: a woman under 30 in good health and CMV-seronegative. The CDR3 runs from the conserved cysteine through the conserved F or W. The order of the fields is V gene, J gene, D gene, clone size, CDR3 length, CDR3 DNA, CDR3 protein. A D gene is named only where the DNA matches it firmly. Only part of the rows carry a size: once, few, many, or a class if the clone is expanded.

TRBV9	TRBJ2-2	TRBD2	-	15	TGTGCCAGCAGCCCCCCCAGCGGGAGGGCCGGGGAGCTGTTTTTT	CASSPPSGRAGELFF
TRBV10-3	TRBJ1-1	-	-	13	TGTGCCATCAGTGATGACAGGAACACTGAAGCTTTCTTT	CAISDDRNTEAFF
TRBV4-1	TRBJ1-5	TRBD1	-	15	TGCGCCAGCAGCCAGTCGGGACAGCGCAATCAGCCCCAGCATTTT	CASSQSGQRNQPQHF
TRBV28	TRBJ2-5	TRBD2	-	15	TGTGCCAGCAGTTTAGGAGCGGGAGGAAGGGAGACCCAGTACTTC	CASSLGAGGRETQYF
TRBV28	TRBJ2-1	-	-	12	TGTGCCAGCAGTTCCAGACCTAGCTATCAGTTCTTC	CASSSRPSYQFF
TRBV11-2	TRBJ2-1	TRBD2	-	13	TGTGCCAGCACTAGCGGGATTGCCGATGAGCAGTTCTTC	CASTSGIADEQFF
TRBV6-5	TRBJ2-7	-	-	16	TGTGCCAGCAGTTACTCGAGAGCTAGAACAACCTACGAGCAGTACTTC	CASSYSRARTTYEQYF
TRBV6-6	TRBJ2-7	-	-	14	TGTGCCACCGGGGGGCGCAGGGGGCAAGGGGAGCAGTACTTC	CATGGRRGQGEQYF
TRBV7-2	TRBJ1-3	-	-	13	TGTGCCAGCAGCCCAAACTCTGGAAACACCATATATTTT	CASSPNSGNTIYF
TRBV27	TRBJ2-7	TRBD2	-	17	TGTGCCAGCAGTTCCCACGAGGGAGCGGGAGGTGGGGGCAGGCAGTACTTC	CASSSHEGAGGGGRQYF
TRBV29-1	TRBJ1-1	TRBD1	-	13	TGCAGCGGTAGGACAGGGGGAGTCACTGAAGCTTTCTTT	CSGRTGGVTEAFF
TRBV28	TRBJ1-5	TRBD1	-	15	TGTGCCAGTGTCGACAGGGACCTTAGCAATCAGCCCCAGCATTTT	CASVDRDLSNQPQHF
TRBV9	TRBJ2-1	-	-	13	TGTGCCAGCAGCCCCTCCTGGCACAATGAGCAGTTCTTC	CASSPSWHNEQFF
TRBV19	TRBJ2-7	TRBD2	-	14	TGTGCCAGTAGTTCCCACCCTAGCGGGACCGAGCAGTACTTC	CASSSHPSGTEQYF
TRBV28	TRBJ2-7	TRBD1	-	15	TGTGCCAGCAGTTTACCCCGTGACAGGGTGTACGAGCAGTACTTC	CASSLPRDRVYEQYF
TRBV18	TRBJ2-3	-	once	15	TGTGCCAGCTCACCGGGACACCAGACAGGAGATACGCAGTATTTT	CASSPGHQTGDTQYF
TRBV7-8	TRBJ2-7	-	-	15	TGTGCCAGCAACGCGACAGGATTCAGCTCCTACGAGCAGTACTTC	CASNATGFSSYEQYF
TRBV5-8	TRBJ1-6	-	few	13	TGTGCCAGCCACCCCGTCCGGAATTCACCCCTCCACTTT	CASHPVRNSPLHF
TRBV28	TRBJ1-5	-	-	17	TGTGCCAGCAGCCCACCACTCCGGGGGTATAGCAATCAGCCCCAGCATTTT	CASSPPLRGYSNQPQHF
TRBV11-2	TRBJ2-7	TRBD2	-	16	TGTGCCAGCAGCCCTCGAATGACTAGCGGGGAATACGAGCAGTACTTC	CASSPRMTSGEYEQYF
TRBV9	TRBJ2-1	TRBD2	-	17	TGTGCCAGCAGCTACAGCGGGACTAGCGGGAGTTTAGATGAGCAGTTCTTC	CASSYSGTSGSLDEQFF
TRBV28	TRBJ2-7	-	-	13	TGTGCCAGCAGCCTAACGGTTTCCTACGAGCAGTACTTC	CASSLTVSYEQYF
TRBV6-5	TRBJ1-2	TRBD1	few	15	TGTGCCAGTGGCCAGTGGTCAGGGGGCTCCGGTGGCTACACCTTC	CASGQWSGGSGGYTF
TRBV28	TRBJ2-6	-	-	15	TGTGCCAGCAGCCCCCCATTCTCTGGGGCCAACGTCCTGACTTTC	CASSPPFSGANVLTF
TRBV27	TRBJ2-3	-	-	17	TGTGCCAGCAGTTCCAAGGGGCCCCGTCCTAGCACAGATACGCAGTATTTT	CASSSKGPRPSTDTQYF
TRBV7-3	TRBJ2-1	TRBD1	-	15	TGTGCCAGCAGCTTGGACAGGGGGCGCGTCAATGAGCAGTTCTTC	CASSLDRGRVNEQFF
TRBV10-2	TRBJ1-1	-	-	13	TGCGCCAGCACCGCCACAGGTCGCGCTGAAGCTTTCTTT	CASTATGRAEAFF
TRBV2	TRBJ2-7	TRBD1	-	16	TGTGCCAGCAGTCGACTCCGGGACAGGGGGTCTAACGAGCAGTACTTC	CASSRLRDRGSNEQYF
TRBV5-1	TRBJ2-7	TRBD1	-	16	TGCGCCAGCAGCTTGGCACTAGGGACAGGGGGCTACGAGCAGTACTTC	CASSLALGTGGYEQYF
TRBV19	TRBJ2-7	-	once	13	TGTGCCAGTAGTACCTACAGCTCCTACGAGCAGTACTTC	CASSTYSSYEQYF
TRBV10-1	TRBJ2-5	TRBD1	-	17	TGCGCCAGCAGTGCACTAGGCCCCGGGACAGGGGGCGAGACCCAGTACTTC	CASSALGPGTGGETQYF
TRBV4-1	TRBJ1-2	-	-	13	TGCGCCAGCAGCCCCCGACAGGACTATGGCTACACCTTC	CASSPRQDYGYTF
TRBV6-5	TRBJ2-7	-	-	16	TGTGCCAGCAGTTACGGTCCCACAGGAGTCTCCTACGAGCAGTACTTC	CASSYGPTGVSYEQYF
TRBV4-3	TRBJ2-7	TRBD1	-	16	TGCGCCAGCAGCCAAGATCTGGCAGGGGGATCCTACGAGCAGTACTTC	CASSQDLAGGSYEQYF
TRBV2	TRBJ2-7	-	-	14	TGTGCCAGCAAGAGGGTAGGGGGTCCCTACGAGCAGTACTTC	CASKRVGGPYEQYF
TRBV6-6	TRBJ1-1	-	-	16	TGTGCCAGCAGTTACCCTCAGGGGATCATGAACACTGAAGCTTTCTTT	CASSYPQGIMNTEAFF
TRBV6-5	TRBJ2-1	TRBD2	once	14	TGTGCCAGCAGTTATCGGGAGGGCCACGATGAGCAGTTCTTC	CASSYREGHDEQFF
TRBV5-6	TRBJ2-7	TRBD2	-	15	TGTGCCAGCAGCCATAGCGGGAGGGACCCTTACGAGCAGTACTTC	CASSHSGRDPYEQYF
TRBV5-1	TRBJ2-6	-	once	20	TGCGCCAGCAGCTTGGTTGGTGGGCGGGACAGCTTCTCTGGGGCCAACGTCCTGACTTTC	CASSLVGGRDSFSGANVLTF
TRBV6-5	TRBJ2-5	-	once	16	TGTGCCAGCAGTTACGGTGGGCTAGCAATCCAAGAGACCCAGTACTTC	CASSYGGLAIQETQYF
TRBV5-1	TRBJ2-7	-	-	14	TGCGCCAGCAGCTTTGAAGCAGGGACCTACGAGCAGTACTTC	CASSFEAGTYEQYF